This TCR beta chain was recovered during a study of vaccination and CD4 T cells after COVID-19. Study background: Stimulation of cells relied on overlapping spike peptides derived from SARS-CoV-2, HCoV-NL63, HCoV-OC43 and HCoV-229E.

The assay that was used to sequence DNA from cultured CD4+ T cells was the Oncomine TCR Beta short-read assay. Using its own MiXCR run on the PCR reads, TCRdb lists one record per CDR3 protein. The sample records around 19,000 distinct CDR3 sequences, about 56% being singletons. This CDR3 has 15 amino acids. In germline, CDR1 is MNHNS, CDR2 SASEGT. The V and J ends lost 6 bases and 0 bases, in that order; junction bases with no gene match: 4. Documented treatment: roughly ten-day PBMC culture with coronavirus spike peptide pools or control peptides (ViraFEST assay). ViraFEST stimulated the growth of antigen-specific T cells using peptide pools and subsequently profiled their TCRs by sequencing. The authors cultured 2 million to 2.5 million PBMCs per well with roughly 10 IU/ml IL-2 and about 9.9 ug/ml peptide pools. Study observations and caveats: Reactive clone data from convalescent patients indicated a median of approximately 86% appearing only post-vaccination.

For this clonotype: Its specificity is unknown.

The source was CD4+ T cells from blood, cultured in vitro, collected before SARS-CoV-2 vaccination. This TCR derives from a human donor who had recovered from COVID-19. The chain links TRBV6-1 to TRBJ2-2; the match to TRBD1 covers 7 bases. CDR3: CASRDRNTNTGELFF. CDR3 nucleotide sequence: TGTGCCAGCAGGGACAGGAATACGAACACCGGGGAGCTGTTTTTT.